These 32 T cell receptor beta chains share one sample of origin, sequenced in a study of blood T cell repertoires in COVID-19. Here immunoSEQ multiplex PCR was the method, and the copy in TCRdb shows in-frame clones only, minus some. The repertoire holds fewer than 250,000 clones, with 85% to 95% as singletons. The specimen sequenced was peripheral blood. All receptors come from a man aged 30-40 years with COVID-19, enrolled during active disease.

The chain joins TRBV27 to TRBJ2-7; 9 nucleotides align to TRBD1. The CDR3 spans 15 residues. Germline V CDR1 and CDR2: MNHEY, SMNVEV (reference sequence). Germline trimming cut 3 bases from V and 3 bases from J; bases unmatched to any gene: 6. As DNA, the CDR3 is TGTGCCAGCAGTTTGTACGGACAGGGGATCTACGAGCAGTACTTC. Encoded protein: CASSLYGQGIYEQYF.

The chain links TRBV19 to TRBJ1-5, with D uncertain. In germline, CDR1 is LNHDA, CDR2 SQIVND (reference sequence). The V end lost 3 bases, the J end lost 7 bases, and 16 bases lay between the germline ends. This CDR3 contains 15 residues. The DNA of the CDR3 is TGTGCCAGTAGTATCGGAGGTGGGTCATTCCAGCCCCAGCATTTT. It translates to CASSIGGGSFQPQHF.

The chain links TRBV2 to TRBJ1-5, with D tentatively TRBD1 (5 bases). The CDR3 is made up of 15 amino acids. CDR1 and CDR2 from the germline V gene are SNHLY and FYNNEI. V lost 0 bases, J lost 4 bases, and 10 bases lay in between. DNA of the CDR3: TGTGCCAGCAGTGAAGCAGGGGCGGGGAATCAGCCCCAGCATTTT. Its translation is CASSEAGAGNQPQHF.

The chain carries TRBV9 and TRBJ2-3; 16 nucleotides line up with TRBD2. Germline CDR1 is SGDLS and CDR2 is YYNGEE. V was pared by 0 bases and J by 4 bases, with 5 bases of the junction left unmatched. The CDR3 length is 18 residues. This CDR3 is CASSVEGTSGGAADTQYF. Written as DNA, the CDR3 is TGTGCCAGCAGCGTAGAAGGGACTAGCGGGGGGGCAGCAGATACGCAGTATTTT. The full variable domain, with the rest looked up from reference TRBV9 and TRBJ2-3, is DSGVTQTPKHLITATGQRVTLRCSPRSGDLSVYWYQQSLDQGLQFLIQYYNGEERAKGNILERFSAQQFPDLHSELNLSSLELGDSALYFCASSVEGTSGGAADTQYFGPGTRLTVL.

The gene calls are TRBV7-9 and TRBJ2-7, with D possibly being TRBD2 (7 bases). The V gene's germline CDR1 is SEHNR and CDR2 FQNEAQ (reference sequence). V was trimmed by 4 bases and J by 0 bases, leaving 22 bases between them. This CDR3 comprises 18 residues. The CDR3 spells CASSSPPGGGPSSYEQYF. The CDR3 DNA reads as TGTGCCAGCAGCTCCCCGCCCGGCGGGGGCCCTAGCTCCTACGAGCAGTACTTC.

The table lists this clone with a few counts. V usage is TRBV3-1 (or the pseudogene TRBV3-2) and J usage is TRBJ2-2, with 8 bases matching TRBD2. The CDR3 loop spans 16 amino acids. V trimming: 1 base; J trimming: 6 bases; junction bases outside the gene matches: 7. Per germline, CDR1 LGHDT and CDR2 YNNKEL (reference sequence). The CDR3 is CASSQAGGSGPGELFF. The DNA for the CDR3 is TGTGCCAGCAGCCAAGCGGGGGGGTCCGGGCCCGGGGAGCTGTTTTTT.

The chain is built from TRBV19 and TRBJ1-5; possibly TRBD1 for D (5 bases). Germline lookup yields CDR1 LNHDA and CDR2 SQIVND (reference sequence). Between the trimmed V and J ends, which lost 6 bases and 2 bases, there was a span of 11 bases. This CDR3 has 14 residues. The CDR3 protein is CASSASRGNQPQHF. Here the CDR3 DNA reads TGTGCCAGTAGCGCATCCAGGGGCAATCAGCCCCAGCATTTT.

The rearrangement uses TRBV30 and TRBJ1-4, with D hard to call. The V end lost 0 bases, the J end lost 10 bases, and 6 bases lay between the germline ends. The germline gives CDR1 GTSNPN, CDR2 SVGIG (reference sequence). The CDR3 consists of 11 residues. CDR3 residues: CAWSVEGKLFF. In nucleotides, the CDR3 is TGTGCCTGGAGTGTGGAGGGAAAACTGTTTTTT.

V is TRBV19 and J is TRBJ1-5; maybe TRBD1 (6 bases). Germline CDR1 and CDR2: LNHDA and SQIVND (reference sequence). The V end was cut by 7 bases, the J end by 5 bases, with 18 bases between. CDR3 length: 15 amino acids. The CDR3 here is CASTNRGRGHQPQHF. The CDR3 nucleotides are TGTGCCAGTACCAATAGGGGGAGAGGACATCAGCCCCAGCATTTT.

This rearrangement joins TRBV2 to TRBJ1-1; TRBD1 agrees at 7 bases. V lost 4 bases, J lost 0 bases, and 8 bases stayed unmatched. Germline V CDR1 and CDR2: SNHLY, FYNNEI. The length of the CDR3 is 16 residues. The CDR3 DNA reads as TGTGCCAGCAGTGTGGTGCAGGGGGGACTGAACACTGAAGCTTTCTTT. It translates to CASSVVQGGLNTEAFF.

CDR3 protein: CASSLVPGGNTEAFF. In DNA form, the CDR3 reads TGTGCCAGCAGCTTAGTCCCAGGAGGAAACACTGAAGCTTTCTTT. The chain links TRBV7-9 to TRBJ1-1; the D is unclear. CDR1 and CDR2 from the germline V gene are SEHNR and FQNEAQ (reference sequence). This CDR3 has 15 amino acids. The ends were cut back, 1 base at V and 2 bases at J, with 11 bases in the middle.

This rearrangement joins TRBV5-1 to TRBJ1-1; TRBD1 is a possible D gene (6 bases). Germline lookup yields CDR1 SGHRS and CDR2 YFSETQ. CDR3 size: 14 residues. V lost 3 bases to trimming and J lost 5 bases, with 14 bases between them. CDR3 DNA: TGCGCCAGCAGCTCCGCAATGGGGGCGACTGAAGCTTTCTTT. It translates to CASSSAMGATEAFF.

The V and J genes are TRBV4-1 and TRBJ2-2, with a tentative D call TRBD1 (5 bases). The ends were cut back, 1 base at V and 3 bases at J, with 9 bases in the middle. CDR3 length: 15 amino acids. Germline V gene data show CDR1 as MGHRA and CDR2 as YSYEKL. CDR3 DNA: TGCGCCAGCAGCCAAGGAAAGGGGTACACCGGGGAGCTGTTTTTT. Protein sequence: CASSQGKGYTGELFF.

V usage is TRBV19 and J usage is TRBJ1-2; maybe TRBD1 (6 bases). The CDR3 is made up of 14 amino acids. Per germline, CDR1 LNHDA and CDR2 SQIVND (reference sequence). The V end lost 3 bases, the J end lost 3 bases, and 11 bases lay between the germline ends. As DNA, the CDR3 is TGTGCCAGTAGTATTAGGACAGACTACTATGGCTACACCTTC. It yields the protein CASSIRTDYYGYTF.

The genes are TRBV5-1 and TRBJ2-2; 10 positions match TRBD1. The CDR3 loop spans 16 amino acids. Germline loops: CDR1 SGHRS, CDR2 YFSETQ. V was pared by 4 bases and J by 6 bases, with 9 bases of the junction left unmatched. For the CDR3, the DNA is TGCGCCAGCAGCCAAGACAGGGGGCGCGTCCCCGGGGAGCTGTTTTTT. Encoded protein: CASSQDRGRVPGELFF.

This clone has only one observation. The DNA of the CDR3 is TGTGCCAGTAGTATAGAGATAGCTAACTATGGCTACACCTTC. This encodes CASSIEIANYGYTF. The V call is TRBV19, the J call TRBJ1-2, with D uncertain. In germline, CDR1 is LNHDA, CDR2 SQIVND (reference sequence). The V end lost 0 bases, the J end lost 0 bases, and 5 bases lay between the germline ends. This CDR3 contains 14 residues.

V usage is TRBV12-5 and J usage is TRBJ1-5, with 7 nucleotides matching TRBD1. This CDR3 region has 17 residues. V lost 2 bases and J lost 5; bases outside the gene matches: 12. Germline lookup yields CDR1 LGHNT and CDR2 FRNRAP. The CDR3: CASGLPTTFRGDQPQHF. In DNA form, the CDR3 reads TGTGCTAGTGGTTTGCCCACTACTTTCAGGGGGGATCAGCCCCAGCATTTT.

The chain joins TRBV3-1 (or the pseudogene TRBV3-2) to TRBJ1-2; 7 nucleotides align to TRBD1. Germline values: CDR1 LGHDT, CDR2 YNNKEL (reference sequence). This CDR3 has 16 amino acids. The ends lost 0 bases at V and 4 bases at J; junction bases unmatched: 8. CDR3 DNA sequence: TGTGCCAGCAGCCAAGATTGGGCAGGGGGTGGCTATGGCTACACCTTC. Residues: CASSQDWAGGGYGYTF.

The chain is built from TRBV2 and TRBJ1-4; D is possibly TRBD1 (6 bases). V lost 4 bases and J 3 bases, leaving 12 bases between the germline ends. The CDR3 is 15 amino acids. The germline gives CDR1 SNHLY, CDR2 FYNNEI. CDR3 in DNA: TGTGCCAGCAGTGTACAGGGAGTATCTAATGAAAAACTGTTTTTT. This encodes CASSVQGVSNEKLFF.

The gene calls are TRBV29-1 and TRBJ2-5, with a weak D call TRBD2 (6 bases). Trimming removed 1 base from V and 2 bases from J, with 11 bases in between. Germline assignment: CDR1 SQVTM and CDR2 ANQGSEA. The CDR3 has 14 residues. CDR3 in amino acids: CSVEGPAGQETQYF. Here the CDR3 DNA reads TGCAGCGTTGAAGGGCCGGCGGGGCAAGAGACCCAGTACTTC.

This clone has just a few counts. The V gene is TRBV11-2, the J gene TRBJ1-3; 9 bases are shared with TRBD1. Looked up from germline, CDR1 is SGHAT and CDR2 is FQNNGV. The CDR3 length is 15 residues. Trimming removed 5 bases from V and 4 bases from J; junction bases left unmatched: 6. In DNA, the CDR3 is TGTGCCAGCAGCCCAGGGACAGGGCACGGAAACACCATATATTTT. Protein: CASSPGTGHGNTIYF.

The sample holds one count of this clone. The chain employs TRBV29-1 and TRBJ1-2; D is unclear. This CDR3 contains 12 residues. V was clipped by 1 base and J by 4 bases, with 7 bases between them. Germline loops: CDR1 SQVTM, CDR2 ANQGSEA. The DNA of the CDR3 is TGCAGCGTTGAAGTGAGTTCCTATGGCTACACCTTC. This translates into CSVEVSSYGYTF.

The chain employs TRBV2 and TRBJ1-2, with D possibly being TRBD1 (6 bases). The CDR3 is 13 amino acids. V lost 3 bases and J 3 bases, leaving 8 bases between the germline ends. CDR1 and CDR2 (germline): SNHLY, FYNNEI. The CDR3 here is CASSEGADYGYTF. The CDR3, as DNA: TGTGCCAGCAGTGAGGGGGCGGACTATGGCTACACCTTC.

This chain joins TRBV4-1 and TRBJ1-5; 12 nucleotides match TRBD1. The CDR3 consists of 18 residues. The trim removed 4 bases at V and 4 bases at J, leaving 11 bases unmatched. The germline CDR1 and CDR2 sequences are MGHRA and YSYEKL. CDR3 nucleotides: TGCGCCAGCAGCCGAACCGGGACAGGGGGCCAGGGGAATCAGCCCCAGCATTTT. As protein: CASSRTGTGGQGNQPQHF.

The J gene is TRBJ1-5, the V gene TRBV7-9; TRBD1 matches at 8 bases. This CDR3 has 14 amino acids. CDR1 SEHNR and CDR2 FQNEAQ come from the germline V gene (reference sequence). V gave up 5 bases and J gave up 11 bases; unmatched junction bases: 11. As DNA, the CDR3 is TGTGCCAGCAGCCCCAGGACAGGGAGTGAAGCCCAGCATTTT. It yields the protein CASSPRTGSEAQHF. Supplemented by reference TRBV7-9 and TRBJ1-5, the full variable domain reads DTGVSQNPRHKITKRGQNVTFRCDPISEHNRLYWYRQTLGQGPEFLTYFQNEAQLEKSRLLSDRFSAERPKGSFSTLEIQRTEQGDSAMYLCASSPRTGSEAQHFGDGTRLSIL.

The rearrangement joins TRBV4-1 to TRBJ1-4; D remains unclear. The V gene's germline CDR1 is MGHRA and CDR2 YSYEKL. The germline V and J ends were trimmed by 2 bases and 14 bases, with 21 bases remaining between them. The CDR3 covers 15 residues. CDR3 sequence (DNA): TGCGCCAGCAGCCAATTCCCGGCGGGTGAACAGTATCTGTTTTTT. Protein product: CASSQFPAGEQYLFF.

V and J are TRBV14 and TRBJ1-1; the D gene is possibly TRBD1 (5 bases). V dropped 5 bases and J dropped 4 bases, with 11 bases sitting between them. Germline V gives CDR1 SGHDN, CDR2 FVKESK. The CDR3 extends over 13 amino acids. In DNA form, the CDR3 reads TGTGCCAGCAGCGTGAGTCAGGGCACTGAAGCTTTCTTT. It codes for CASSVSQGTEAFF.

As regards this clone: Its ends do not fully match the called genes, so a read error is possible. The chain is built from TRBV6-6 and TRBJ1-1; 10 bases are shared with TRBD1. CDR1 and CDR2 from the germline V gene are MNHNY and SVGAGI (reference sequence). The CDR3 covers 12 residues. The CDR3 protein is CASSYRDRGHNF. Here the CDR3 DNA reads TGTGCCAGCAGTTACCGTGACAGGGGGCACAACTTT.

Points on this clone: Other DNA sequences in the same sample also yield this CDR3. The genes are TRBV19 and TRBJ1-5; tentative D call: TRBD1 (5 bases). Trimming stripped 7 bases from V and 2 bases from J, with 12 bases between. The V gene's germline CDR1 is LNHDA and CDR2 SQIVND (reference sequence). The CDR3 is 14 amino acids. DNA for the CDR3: TGTGCCAGTACCCTCGGGGGTGGCAATCAGCCCCAGCATTTT. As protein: CASTLGGGNQPQHF.

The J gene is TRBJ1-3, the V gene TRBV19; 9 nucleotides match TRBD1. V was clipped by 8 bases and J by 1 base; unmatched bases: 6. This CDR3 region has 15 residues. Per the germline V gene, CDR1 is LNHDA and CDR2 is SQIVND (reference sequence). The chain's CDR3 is CASLPDRGSGNTIYF. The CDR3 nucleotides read TGTGCCAGTTTACCGGACAGGGGATCTGGAAACACCATATATTTT. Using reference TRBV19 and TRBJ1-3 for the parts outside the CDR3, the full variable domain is DGGITQSPKYLFRKEGQNVTLSCEQNLNHDAMYWYRQDPGQGLRLIYYSQIVNDFQKGDIAEGYSVSREKKESFPLTVTSAQKNPTAFYLCASLPDRGSGNTIYFGEGSWLTVV.

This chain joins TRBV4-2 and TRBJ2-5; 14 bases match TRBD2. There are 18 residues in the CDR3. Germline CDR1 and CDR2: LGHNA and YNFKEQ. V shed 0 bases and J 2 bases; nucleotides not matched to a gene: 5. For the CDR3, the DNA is TGTGCCAGCAGCCAAGATCCGGGACTAGCGGGGGAGCAAGAGACCCAGTACTTC. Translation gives CASSQDPGLAGEQETQYF.

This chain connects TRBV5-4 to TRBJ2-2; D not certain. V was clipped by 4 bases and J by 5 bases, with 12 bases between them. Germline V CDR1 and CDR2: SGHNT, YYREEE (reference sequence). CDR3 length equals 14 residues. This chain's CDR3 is CASSPPDRTGELFF. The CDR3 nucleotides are TGTGCCAGCAGCCCGCCCGATCGGACCGGGGAGCTGTTTTTT.